This section outlines one T cell receptor beta chain sequence together with its context. The data belong to a study of shared clonotypes between healthy human individuals. With 1 base clipped from V and 8 bases from J, the junction kept 3 bases outside the gene matches. Germline assignment: CDR1 SGHTA and CDR2 FQGNSA. This CDR3 comprises 15 residues. Libraries were prepared by immunoSEQ multiplex PCR; TCRdb keeps only in-frame clonotypes and omits some of them. Among some 300,000 clones listed, 73% were seen once. The chain uses TRBV7-2 and TRBJ2-2, with 11 bases fitting TRBD2. Sequencing was performed on memory CD4+ T cells sorted from blood. The subset is: CD45RA-negative fraction. This TCR derives from a man aged 25-45 years in good health. The chain's CDR3 is CASSLGSSGRGELFF. The CDR3 region has the DNA TGTGCCAGCAGCTTAGGTTCTAGCGGGAGGGGGGAGCTGTTTTTT. The complete variable domain, with remaining parts taken from reference TRBV7-2 and TRBJ2-2, reads GAGVSQSPSNKVTEKGKDVELRCDPISGHTALYWYRQSLGQGLEFLIYFQGNSAPDKSGLPSDRFSAERTGGSVSTLTIQRTQQEDSAVYLCASSLGSSGRGELFFGEGSRLTVL.